This entry lists 8 T cell receptor beta chains sequenced from one sample in a study of blood T cell repertoires in COVID-19. Sequencing was performed with immunoSEQ multiplex PCR; in TCRdb, only in-frame clones are kept and a portion is missing. The profile shows about 250,000 clones, roughly 87% of them singletons. Material: PBMCs or T cells enriched from blood (not recorded which). Receptors originate from a woman aged 25 to 45 with acute COVID-19.

The V call is TRBV12-3 or TRBV12-4, the J call TRBJ2-5, with 7 bases matching TRBD1. With V trimmed by 5 bases and J by 5 bases, 5 bases remained unmatched. CDR3 size: 13 residues. The DNA of the CDR3 is TGTGCCAGCAGTCCCGGACAGGTGGAGACCCAGTACTTC. Amino acids: CASSPGQVETQYF.

The V gene is TRBV9, the J gene TRBJ2-3; D might be TRBD1 (5 bases). Trimming shortened V by 4 bases and J by 2 bases, and 17 bases separated the two germline ends. The CDR3 extends over 16 amino acids. The germline CDR1 and CDR2 sequences are SGDLS and YYNGEE. Here the CDR3 reads CASSPNPGHHTDTQYF. As DNA, the CDR3 is TGTGCCAGCAGCCCCAACCCCGGACACCACACAGATACGCAGTATTTT.

The chain joins TRBV5-4 to TRBJ1-2; D is possibly TRBD1 (5 bases). CDR1 is SGHNT, CDR2 YYREEE, per germline (reference sequence). There are 15 residues in the CDR3. V dropped 4 bases and J dropped 8 bases, with 21 bases sitting between them. The DNA for the CDR3 is TGTGCCAGCAGCGTGAAGGGGCCGCCAGGGCTAGGCTACACCTTC. Translation: CASSVKGPPGLGYTF. Together with reference TRBV5-4 and TRBJ1-2, the CDR3 gives the full variable domain: ETGVTQSPTHLIKTRGQQVTLRCSSQSGHNTVSWYQQALGQGPQFIFQYYREEENGRGNFPPRFSGLQFPNYSSELNVNALELDDSALYLCASSVKGPPGLGYTFGSGTRLTVV.

The chain couples TRBV3-1 (or the pseudogene TRBV3-2) to TRBJ1-2; the match to TRBD1 covers 7 bases. The length of the CDR3 is 16 residues. The V gene's germline CDR1 is LGHDT and CDR2 YNNKEL (reference sequence). Unmatched junction bases numbered 6, after V lost 2 bases and J lost 0 bases. CDR3 nucleotides: TGTGCCAGCAGCCAATTACAGGGGAGCCCTAACTATGGCTACACCTTC. Its protein product is CASSQLQGSPNYGYTF.

This clone was counted a single time. This chain joins TRBV28 and TRBJ2-7; TRBD2 matches at 8 bases. Germline V gives CDR1 MDHEN, CDR2 SYDVKM. J gave up 0 bases and V 7 bases, and 11 bases lay outside the gene matches. This CDR3 has 16 residues. The CDR3 protein is CASTGGGIEASYEQYF. The CDR3 bases are TGTGCCAGCACCGGGGGGGGAATAGAGGCCTCCTACGAGCAGTACTTC.

The chain employs TRBV19 and TRBJ2-5; 7 nucleotides line up with TRBD2. The junction had 8 bases not matched to a gene; V was cut back by 5 bases and J by 5 bases. The CDR3 extends over 14 amino acids. Germline V gene sequence: CDR1 LNHDA, CDR2 SQIVND (reference sequence). The CDR3 loop reads CASSPPGGRETQYF. CDR3 bases: TGTGCCAGTAGTCCCCCGGGGGGTCGGGAGACCCAGTACTTC.

This chain connects TRBV27 to TRBJ1-6; D uncertain. Deletions cut 0 bases from V and 8 bases from J, with 8 bases between. The CDR3 totals 14 residues. Looked up from germline, CDR1 is MNHEY and CDR2 is SMNVEV (reference sequence). CDR3 nucleotides: TGTGCCAGCAGTTTATCGGTCGGTTATTCACCCCTCCACTTT. This sequence encodes CASSLSVGYSPLHF.

The rearrangement uses TRBV4-3 and TRBJ1-3; unclear D gene. This CDR3 contains 18 residues. The V gene lost 0 bases and the J gene lost 3 bases, with 18 bases spanning the gap. CDR1 and CDR2 (germline): LGHNA, YSLEER. The CDR3 is CASSQETVGSKYGNTIYF. The CDR3 nucleotides read TGCGCCAGCAGCCAAGAAACTGTGGGCAGCAAATATGGAAACACCATATATTTT.